Below, 5 T cell receptor beta chains from the same sample are listed, as sequenced in a study of blood T cell repertoires in COVID-19. Clones were sequenced by immunoSEQ multiplex PCR, and TCRdb holds only the in-frame ones, with some missing. This table holds about 160,000 clones, approximately 80% found once. Material for sequencing was peripheral blood. The receptor set was obtained from a man in his 70s with acute or convalescent COVID-19.

The chain joins TRBV18 to TRBJ2-3; 7 bases align to TRBD1. The CDR3 consists of 15 residues. Trimming took 5 bases from V and 5 from J; bases not matched to a gene: 10. CDR1 is KGHSH and CDR2 is LQKENI in the germline V gene. Here the CDR3 DNA reads TGTGCCAGCTCAAATCGACAGGGTCGAGGAGATACGCAGTATTTT. Translated: CASSNRQGRGDTQYF.

The genes are TRBV11-2 and TRBJ2-1; possibly TRBD2 for D (6 bases). This CDR3 comprises 14 residues. CDR1 is SGHAT, CDR2 FQNNGV, per germline. Trimming stripped 8 bases from V and 6 bases from J, with 17 bases between. The chain's CDR3 is CASHSPRGANEQFF. CDR3 DNA sequence: TGTGCCAGCCACTCGCCGCGGGGCGCCAATGAGCAGTTCTTC. The entire variable domain, with the rest obtained from reference TRBV11-2 and TRBJ2-1, is as follows: EAGVAQSPRYKIIEKRQSVAFWCNPISGHATLYWYQQILGQGPKLLIQFQNNGVVDDSQLPKDRFSAERLKGVDSTLKIQPAKLEDSAVYLCASHSPRGANEQFFGPGTRLTVL.

The V gene is TRBV6-5, the J gene TRBJ2-7; 12 bases match TRBD2. The CDR3 sequence is 16 residues long. J was trimmed by 4 bases and V by 2 bases; bases with no gene match: 6. CDR1 MNHEY and CDR2 SVGAGI come from the germline V gene. The CDR3 sequence is CASSYRTSGAPYEQYF. CDR3 nucleotides: TGTGCCAGCAGTTACAGGACTAGCGGGGCCCCTTACGAGCAGTACTTC.

The V call is TRBV5-6, the J call TRBJ2-7; D is unresolved. The CDR3 sequence is 14 residues long. Per the germline V gene, CDR1 is SGHDT and CDR2 is YYEEEE. Trimming took off 1 base at V and 2 bases at J, with 10 bases between the two ends. For the CDR3, the DNA is TGTGCCAGCAGCTTGTTGTCAGGAACCTACGAGCAGTACTTC. Translation gives CASSLLSGTYEQYF.

The chain carries TRBV6-1 and TRBJ1-2; the D gene is possibly TRBD1 (5 bases). Trimming shortened V by 6 bases and J by 5 bases, and 16 bases separated the two germline ends. The CDR3 length is 14 residues. Germline CDR1 and CDR2: MNHNS and SASEGT. CDR3 coding DNA: TGTGCCAGCAGCGTGGCCGGGGGATATTATGGCTACACCTTC. Translated, it gives CASSVAGGYYGYTF.